The 14 T cell receptor beta chains reported below all come from one sample, sequenced in a study of blood T cell repertoires in COVID-19. Profiling relied on immunoSEQ multiplex PCR, and the TCRdb table lists in-frame clones only, not all of them. The sample consists of fewer than 350,000 clones, 86% of them appearing once. Source material: peripheral blood. All receptors derive from a woman aged 65 to 85 with COVID-19, enrolled during active disease.

The rearrangement joins TRBV11-2 to TRBJ2-1; maybe TRBD2 (6 bases). The CDR3 has 13 amino acids. Germline V gene sequence: CDR1 SGHAT, CDR2 FQNNGV. Trimming stripped 4 bases from V and 9 bases from J, with 13 bases between. Here the CDR3 DNA reads TGTGCCAGCAGCTCCCCTCGAGCGGGTGAGCAGTTCTTC. Its protein product is CASSSPRAGEQFF.

This clone showed up just once. The J gene is TRBJ2-5, the V gene TRBV4-1, with TRBD1 matching 9 bases. The CDR3 is 14 amino acids. The germline V gene has CDR1 MGHRA and CDR2 YSYEKL. The V segment lost 0 bases and the J segment 7 bases; nucleotides outside the gene matches: 3. CDR3: CASSQEGQGGTQYF. DNA of the CDR3: TGCGCCAGCAGCCAAGAGGGACAGGGAGGGACCCAGTACTTC.

This clone was observed once. The chain uses TRBV24-1 and TRBJ2-5; possibly TRBD2 for D (6 bases). Germline CDR1 reads KGHDR; CDR2 reads SFDVKD. The length of the CDR3 is 13 residues. Trimming cost V 4 bases and J 4 bases, with 9 bases left between them. The CDR3 bases are TGTGCCACCAGTGAACCCGGGGGAGAGACCCAGTACTTC. This encodes CATSEPGGETQYF.

V gene TRBV5-1 combines with J gene TRBJ2-1; 7 nucleotides match TRBD2. Germline trimming cut 0 bases from V and 10 bases from J; bases unmatched to any gene: 7. This CDR3 has 14 residues. Germline V CDR1 and CDR2: SGHRS, YFSETQ. CDR3 bases: TGCGCCAGCAGCTTGGGAGCGGGGAATCGGGAGCAGTTCTTC. Amino acid sequence: CASSLGAGNREQFF.

The chain recombines TRBV5-6 with TRBJ2-7, with TRBD2 as a possible D gene (5 bases). V lost 2 bases and J lost 5, with 17 bases in between. The germline V gene encodes CDR1 SGHDT and CDR2 YYEEEE. The CDR3 spans 15 residues. The CDR3 spells CASSFGSGVPNEQYF. In DNA form, the CDR3 reads TGTGCCAGCAGCTTCGGTTCCGGGGTCCCTAACGAGCAGTACTTC.

The chain carries TRBV9 and TRBJ2-7, with 10 nucleotides matching TRBD1. The V gene's germline CDR1 is SGDLS and CDR2 YYNGEE. The CDR3 runs 16 residues. The J segment lost 2 bases and the V segment lost 4 bases, leaving 9 bases of the junction unmatched. In DNA, the CDR3 is TGTGCCAGCAGCCAAACCTCCGGGACAGGGGCCTACGAGCAGTACTTC. Amino acids: CASSQTSGTGAYEQYF.

This chain uses TRBV9 with TRBJ2-3, with TRBD2 identical over 9 bases. Looked up from germline, CDR1 is SGDLS and CDR2 is YYNGEE. The CDR3 covers 16 residues. With 0 bases clipped from V and 4 bases from J, the junction kept 6 bases outside the gene matches. CDR3 in amino acids: CASSVEGSGGPDTQYF. CDR3 DNA sequence: TGTGCCAGCAGCGTAGAGGGTAGCGGGGGACCAGATACGCAGTATTTT.

The chain couples TRBV10-3 to TRBJ1-1; D gene ambiguous. The V and J ends lost 1 base and 2 bases respectively, with 2 bases between them. CDR1 is ENHRY, CDR2 SYGVKD, per germline. This CDR3 contains 12 residues. CDR3 sequence: CAISELNTEAFF. The CDR3 DNA is TGTGCCATCAGTGAGTTAAACACTGAAGCTTTCTTT.

The chain couples TRBV12-3 or TRBV12-4 to TRBJ1-1; D is unresolved. The CDR3 is made up of 13 amino acids. Trimming left V 8 bases short and J 1 base short, with 11 bases between. CDR3 sequence (DNA): TGTGCCAGCCGGGTCGGGGAGAACACTGAAGCTTTCTTT. Translation gives CASRVGENTEAFF.

In DNA, the CDR3 is TGTGCCAGCAGCTCCATGGGACAGGGGACACCCCTCCACTTT. It yields the protein CASSSMGQGTPLHF. The chain recombines TRBV5-4 with TRBJ1-6; 10 positions agree with TRBD1. The CDR3 covers 14 residues. Germline CDR1 is SGHNT and CDR2 is YYREEE (reference sequence). The V and J ends lost 3 bases and 11 bases, in that order; junction bases with no gene match: 5. Looking up the rest from reference TRBV5-4 and TRBJ1-6 gives the full variable domain: ETGVTQSPTHLIKTRGQQVTLRCSSQSGHNTVSWYQQALGQGPQFIFQYYREEENGRGNFPPRFSGLQFPNYSSELNVNALELDDSALYLCASSSMGQGTPLHFGNGTRLTVT.

V is TRBV18 and J is TRBJ1-1, with D possibly matching TRBD1 (5 bases). Germline CDR1 reads KGHSH; CDR2 reads LQKENI. The V and J ends lost 4 bases and 4 bases respectively, with 13 bases between them. CDR3 length equals 14 residues. CDR3 sequence: CASSRRGGVTEAFF. DNA of the CDR3: TGTGCCAGCTCACGTCGAGGAGGGGTCACTGAAGCTTTCTTT.

The chain combines TRBV6-2 or TRBV6-3 with TRBJ2-1, with TRBD2 matching 8 bases. Germline V CDR1 and CDR2: MNHEY, SVGEGT. The CDR3 is 15 residues long. The trim removed 2 bases at V and 4 bases at J, leaving 4 bases unmatched. The CDR3 reads CASSYRAGVYNEQFF. The CDR3 DNA reads TGTGCCAGCAGTTACAGAGCGGGGGTATACAATGAGCAGTTCTTC.

The V and J genes are TRBV5-5 and TRBJ2-7; 7 bases match TRBD1. CDR3 length: 13 residues. CDR1 is SGHKS and CDR2 is YYEKEE in the germline V gene (reference sequence). Germline trimming cut 4 bases from V and 1 base from J; bases unmatched to any gene: 2. Here the CDR3 reads CASSPGGSYEQYF. The CDR3 coding sequence is TGTGCCAGCAGCCCAGGGGGATCCTACGAGCAGTACTTC.

The J gene is TRBJ2-3, the V gene TRBV3-1 (or the pseudogene TRBV3-2), with 9 bases aligning to TRBD1. Germline assignment: CDR1 LGHDT and CDR2 YNNKEL (reference sequence). This CDR3 has 18 residues. After removal of 0 bases from V and 4 bases from J, the junction contained 11 bases not matched to a gene. The CDR3 DNA reads TGTGCCAGCAGCCAAGATGAGTACGGGACAGGGTGGGCAGATACGCAGTATTTT. Its translation: CASSQDEYGTGWADTQYF.